These 20 T cell receptor beta chains originate from one sample sequenced in a study of early T cells in non-severe SARS-CoV-2 infection. Each CDR3 protein is one row after TCRdb ran MiXCR on the 5' RACE reads. The table includes 45,000 to 65,000 distinct CDR3 sequences, about 9.1% detected once. Sequencing input: whole blood. The receptors originated from an adult who was a healthcare worker with PCR-confirmed SARS-CoV-2 infection or an uninfected control (not recorded which).

In this sample, this clonotype turned up many times. This rearrangement joins TRBV5-1 to TRBJ2-1, with TRBD1 matching over 9 bases. This CDR3 is 15 amino acids long. The germline V gene encodes CDR1 SGHRS and CDR2 YFSETQ. Trimming removed 1 base from V and 6 bases from J; junction bases left unmatched: 5. In DNA, the CDR3 is TGCGCCAGCAGCTTGCTACAGGGGGCGTTCAATGAGCAGTTCTTC. This sequence encodes CASSLLQGAFNEQFF.

This clonotype was observed a handful of times. The genes are TRBV12-3 or TRBV12-4 and TRBJ2-3; D gene unclear. The CDR3 length is 12 residues. V shed 3 bases and J shed 6 bases, with 7 bases lying between them. This CDR3 is CASSFLSDTQYF. The CDR3 DNA reads as TGTGCCAGCAGTTTTTTATCTGATACGCAGTATTTT.

This clonotype was counted ten times or more. The chain links TRBV6-5 to TRBJ2-3; 10 bases align to TRBD2. The germline CDR1 and CDR2 sequences are MNHEY and SVGAGI. The CDR3 runs 17 residues. The V and J ends lost 1 base and 4 bases, in that order; junction bases with no gene match: 8. CDR3: CASSYLKAGGPPDTQYF. CDR3 bases: TGTGCCAGCAGTTACTTAAAAGCGGGAGGGCCCCCAGATACGCAGTATTTT.

The V call is TRBV28, the J call TRBJ1-5; TRBD1 is a possible D gene (6 bases). Trimming removed 6 bases from V and 3 bases from J, with 15 bases in between. The CDR3 has 15 residues. Germline V lookup: CDR1 MDHEN, CDR2 SYDVKM. The DNA of the CDR3 is TGTGCCAGCAGAGGAGGGGGATCTGACAATCAGCCCCAGCATTTT. It translates to CASRGGGSDNQPQHF. The whole variable domain, remainder taken from reference TRBV28 and TRBJ1-5, is DVKVTQSSRYLVKRTGEKVFLECVQDMDHENMFWYRQDPGLGLRLIYFSYDVKMKEKGDIPEGYSVSREKKERFSLILESASTNQTSMYLCASRGGGSDNQPQHFGDGTRLSIL.

The sample holds many counts of this clonotype. The chain couples TRBV29-1 to TRBJ2-3; perhaps TRBD2 as D (7 bases). This CDR3 contains 15 residues. CDR1 is SQVTM, CDR2 ANQGSEA, per germline. The V gene lost 5 bases and the J gene lost 4 bases, with 19 bases spanning the gap. In DNA, the CDR3 is TGCAGCGTTCTACAAGGGAGGGGGAGCGCAGATACGCAGTATTTT. It encodes CSVLQGRGSADTQYF.

This chain uses TRBV2 with TRBJ1-1; no reliable D call. CDR3 length: 19 residues. V lost 2 bases to trimming and J lost 0 bases, with 22 bases between them. Germline V gene lookup returns CDR1 SNHLY and CDR2 FYNNEI. This CDR3 is CASSEFATNGVWMNTEAFF. The CDR3 coding sequence is TGTGCCAGCAGTGAATTCGCCACAAATGGGGTTTGGATGAACACTGAAGCTTTCTTT.

This clonotype was observed many times. The DNA of the CDR3 is TGTGCCAGCAGCTTAGCTCTGACTAGTTTGGCCCAAGAGACCCAGTACTTC. It translates to CASSLALTSLAQETQYF. The V gene is TRBV7-2, the J gene TRBJ2-5; possible D gene TRBD2, 6 bases. Germline assignment: CDR1 SGHTA and CDR2 FQGNSA. The CDR3 is 17 residues long. V dropped 0 bases and J dropped 1 base, with 15 bases sitting between them.

This clonotype was found many times. The rearrangement uses TRBV5-1 and TRBJ1-6; D unresolved. The germline V gene has CDR1 SGHRS and CDR2 YFSETQ. This CDR3 has 14 residues. With 4 bases removed from V and 13 bases from J, the gap between germline ends came to 18 bases. CDR3 amino acids: CASSTDTYDGPLHF. The DNA for the CDR3 is TGCGCCAGCAGCACCGACACCTATGACGGCCCCCTCCACTTT.

This clonotype was recorded at least ten times. This chain connects TRBV6-1 to TRBJ2-3; TRBD2 matches 15 bases. The V segment lost 6 bases and the J segment 4 bases; nucleotides outside the gene matches: 8. CDR3 length: 17 amino acids. Germline V gene data show CDR1 as MNHNS and CDR2 as SASEGT. In DNA, the CDR3 is TGTGCCAGCAGGCCGGGACTAGCGGGGGGCAGCGCAGATACGCAGTATTTT. Translation gives CASRPGLAGGSADTQYF.

As to this clonotype: A much larger clone is a single base away; this may be a read error. The chain combines TRBV5-1 with TRBJ1-1; D gene ambiguous. The CDR3 runs 11 residues. Germline V gives CDR1 SGHRS, CDR2 YFSETQ. The CDR3 sequence is CANSLGGAAFF. The CDR3 DNA reads as TGCGCCAACAGCTTGGGAGGAGCGGCTTTCTTT.

Many counts were recorded for this clonotype. The chain joins TRBV15 to TRBJ2-6; perhaps TRBD2 as D (5 bases). The germline V and J ends were trimmed by 0 bases and 0 bases, with 12 bases remaining between them. Per the germline V gene, CDR1 is LNHNV and CDR2 is YYDKDF (reference sequence). This CDR3 spans 18 amino acids. CDR3 nucleotide sequence: TGTGCCACCAGCAGAGATCGAGGGCGGAGCTCTGGGGCCAACGTCCTGACTTTC. This gives the protein CATSRDRGRSSGANVLTF.

This chain links TRBV7-2 with TRBJ1-2, with D possibly being TRBD1 (6 bases). Germline CDR1 and CDR2: SGHTA and FQGNSA. The CDR3 is 15 residues long. V gave up 0 bases and J gave up 8 bases, with 16 bases separating them. The CDR3: CASSLARQENRGYTF. Written as DNA, the CDR3 is TGTGCCAGCAGCTTAGCGCGACAGGAAAACCGCGGCTACACCTTC.

The CDR3 DNA reads TGTGCCAGCTCGGGGGGCCAGAACACTGAAGCTTTCTTT. This gives the protein CASSGGQNTEAFF. J is TRBJ1-1 and V is TRBV18, with a weak D call TRBD1 (6 bases). This CDR3 comprises 13 residues. V was trimmed by 6 bases and J by 1 base, leaving 9 bases between them. CDR1 is KGHSH and CDR2 is LQKENI in the germline V gene.

This clonotype was recorded at least ten times. The chain recombines TRBV20-1 with TRBJ2-3; weak D call: TRBD2 (5 bases). Per the germline V gene, CDR1 is DFQATT and CDR2 is SNEGSKA (reference sequence). Trimming left V 0 bases short and J 4 bases short, with 11 bases between. The CDR3 consists of 14 residues. This CDR3 is CSARDLLASDTQYF. The CDR3, as DNA: TGCAGTGCTAGAGATCTCCTAGCATCAGATACGCAGTATTTT.

This sequence joins TRBV6-1 and TRBJ2-7; 8 nucleotides align to TRBD2. The germline V gene encodes CDR1 MNHNS and CDR2 SASEGT. V lost 10 bases, J lost 2 bases, and 4 bases stayed unmatched. The CDR3 has 12 amino acids. The CDR3 region is CATRGGPYEQYF. DNA for the CDR3: TGTGCCACTCGCGGGGGGCCCTACGAGCAGTACTTC.

In the case of this clonotype: It may be a read error: a sequence one base away is much more abundant. The chain is built from TRBV12-3 or TRBV12-4 and TRBJ1-5; 8 bases fit TRBD1. This CDR3 is 14 amino acids long. CDR3 bases: TGTGCCAGCAGTAGGGACAGGAGCAATCAGCCCCCGCATTTT. This translates into CASSRDRSNQPPHF.

This clonotype was detected many times. The chain employs TRBV5-4 and TRBJ2-1; the D is unclear. The CDR3 consists of 12 residues. The V gene's germline CDR1 is SGHNT and CDR2 YYREEE (reference sequence). V was clipped by 4 bases and J by 4 bases, with 6 bases between them. The CDR3 DNA sequence: TGTGCCAGCAGCCTGAAGTACAATGAGCAGTTCTTC. Protein: CASSLKYNEQFF.

In its sample, this clonotype was seen many times. The V gene is TRBV6-5, the J gene TRBJ2-5; 7 bases line up with TRBD2. The CDR3 loop spans 15 amino acids. CDR1 and CDR2 from the germline V gene are MNHEY and SVGAGI. J gave up 2 bases and V 2 bases, and 5 bases lay outside the gene matches. The CDR3 region has the DNA TGTGCCAGCAGTTACAGTGCGGGAGCACAAGAGACCCAGTACTTC. Residues: CASSYSAGAQETQYF.

This clonotype was counted ten times or more. The gene calls are TRBV29-1 and TRBJ2-5; no clear D gene. Looked up from germline, CDR1 is SQVTM and CDR2 is ANQGSEA. The CDR3 consists of 10 residues. Trimming removed 8 bases at V and 5 bases at J, with 9 bases between. The CDR3 protein is CSSVGETQYF. In DNA, the CDR3 is TGCAGCTCCGTAGGGGAGACCCAGTACTTC.

This clonotype showed up many times. V usage is TRBV2 and J usage is TRBJ2-1; D may be TRBD2 (5 bases). V lost 6 bases and J lost 4, with 16 bases in between. Germline CDR1 reads SNHLY; CDR2 reads FYNNEI. This CDR3 is built from 15 residues. The CDR3 DNA reads as TGTGCCAGCAGGGAGAGACGGGGTGCATACAATGAGCAGTTCTTC. Translating gives CASRERRGAYNEQFF.